These 30 T cell receptor beta chains were sequenced from one sample in a study of blood T cells in healthy people across ages. A J-beta primer mix and a sample-barcoded 5' primer were used in a second PCR of roughly 6 to 11 cycles. MiXCR, run by TCRdb on the 5' RACE reads, gives a single entry per CDR3 protein. The sample holds some 690,000 distinct CDR3 sequences, about a fifth seen once. Sequences were obtained from blood. These receptors were taken from a man aged 70 or older in good health.

This clonotype was observed a few times. The V call is TRBV29-1, the J call TRBJ2-2; no clear D. Germline CDR1 reads SQVTM; CDR2 reads ANQGSEA. V was cut by 2 bases and J by 6 bases, with 13 bases left in between. The CDR3 is 14 amino acids. CDR3 sequence (DNA): TGCAGCGTTGAAAGAGGTTTTGGGGCCGGGGAGCTGTTTTTT. This sequence encodes CSVERGFGAGELFF.

This clonotype was found a few times. The genes are TRBV2 and TRBJ2-5; D not resolved. The better agreement between TRBJ2-7 and the DNA end casts doubt on the J call. Germline CDR1 and CDR2: SNHLY and FYNNEI. The CDR3 extends over 13 amino acids. The CDR3 protein is CASSGSYSYEQYF. The CDR3 DNA follows: TGTGCCAGCAGTGGGTCCTACTCCTACGAGCAGTACTTC.

This clonotype appeared a few times. This sequence joins TRBV12-3 or TRBV12-4 and TRBJ1-4; D is possibly TRBD1 (6 bases). This CDR3 spans 15 amino acids. V was cut by 7 bases and J by 3 bases, with 15 bases left in between. CDR3 sequence (DNA): TGTGCCAGCACCCACAGGGCGAACCCTAATGAAAAACTGTTTTTT. Protein product: CASTHRANPNEKLFF.

The rearrangement uses TRBV20-1 and TRBJ2-1, with 9 bases matching TRBD2. Trimming at V came to 3 bases and at J to 3 bases, leaving 3 bases not matched to a gene. The CDR3 is made up of 14 amino acids. Germline CDR1 DFQATT, CDR2 SNEGSKA (reference sequence). The CDR3 bases are TGCAGTGCTAGTGCGACTAGCGGCTACAATGAGCAGTTCTTC. Translating gives CSASATSGYNEQFF.

V is TRBV11-3 and J is TRBJ2-3; D is uncertain. Germline V gene lookup returns CDR1 SGHNT and CDR2 YENEEA. This CDR3 is built from 13 residues. V gave up 2 bases and J gave up 6 bases, with 9 bases separating them. CDR3 nucleotides: TGTGCCAGCAGCTTATCAATAGGGGATACGCAGTATTTT. It is translated as CASSLSIGDTQYF.

The CDR3 region has the DNA TGTGCCAGCAGCGTAGAAGTCGGGAGTACAGGTGGAAACACCATATATTTT. It translates to CASSVEVGSTGGNTIYF. This chain joins TRBV9 and TRBJ1-3; D possibly corresponds to TRBD1 (5 bases). The CDR3 covers 17 residues. Trimming shortened V by 0 bases and J by 3 bases, and 16 bases separated the two germline ends. Germline V gives CDR1 SGDLS, CDR2 YYNGEE.

This clonotype turned up a few times. CDR3 protein: CASSYSTGSTIYF. The CDR3 DNA is TGTGCCAGCAGTTACTCAACAGGGTCCACCATATATTTT. The chain joins TRBV6-6 to TRBJ1-3, with D possibly being TRBD1 (6 bases). The CDR3 has 13 amino acids. The V end was cut by 0 bases, the J end by 9 bases, with 9 bases between. Looked up from germline, CDR1 is MNHNY and CDR2 is SVGAGI (reference sequence).

The J gene is TRBJ1-5, the V gene TRBV12-3 or TRBV12-4; D call uncertain. The CDR3 consists of 15 residues. The ends were cut back, 3 bases at V and 4 bases at J, with 13 bases in the middle. This CDR3 reads CASSFVGYGNQPQHF. CDR3 in DNA: TGTGCCAGCAGTTTTGTTGGGTACGGAAATCAGCCCCAGCATTTT.

As concerns this clonotype: This clone may be a read error of a much larger clone one base away. The genes are TRBV3-1 and TRBJ2-1; D is perhaps TRBD2 (5 bases). This CDR3 comprises 12 residues. Germline V gene data show CDR1 as LGHDT and CDR2 as YNNKEL (reference sequence). CDR3: CSSGEPLNEQFF. CDR3 coding DNA: TGTTCCAGCGGAGAACCACTGAATGAGCAGTTCTTC.

This chain links TRBV12-3 or TRBV12-4 with TRBJ2-7; D tentatively fits TRBD1 or TRBD2 (5 bases each). The CDR3 has 13 residues. The CDR3 region is CAGSLGEVYEQYV. For the CDR3, the DNA is TGTGCCGGCAGTTTGGGGGAAGTGTACGAGCAGTACGTC.

CDR3 DNA sequence: TGCAGCGTTGAGAGTATCCAGAAGTGGGGCACTGAAGCTTTCTTT. This translates into CSVESIQKWGTEAFF. This chain uses TRBV29-1 with TRBJ1-1; D not certain. V lost 3 bases and J lost 4, with 18 bases in between. CDR3 length: 15 amino acids. Germline CDR1 reads SQVTM; CDR2 reads ANQGSEA.

This chain connects TRBV6-6 to TRBJ2-2; 8 bases fit TRBD2. Per germline, CDR1 MNHNY and CDR2 SVGAGI (reference sequence). This CDR3 is built from 14 residues. The trim removed 6 bases at V and 7 bases at J, leaving 7 bases unmatched. The chain's CDR3 is CASSRGLGVGELFF. The CDR3 DNA sequence: TGTGCCAGCAGCCGGGGACTAGGGGTCGGGGAGCTGTTTTTT.

The sample holds many counts of this clonotype. The chain employs TRBV27 and TRBJ2-1; TRBD2 matches at 10 bases. V lost 2 bases to trimming and J lost 2 bases; unmatched junction nucleotides: 3. The CDR3 is made up of 16 amino acids. Germline CDR1 reads MNHEY; CDR2 reads SMNVEV (reference sequence). DNA for the CDR3: TGTGCCAGCAGTTTACTAGCGGGAGTGGCCTACAATGAGCAGTTCTTC. Translated: CASSLLAGVAYNEQFF.

This sequence joins TRBV9 and TRBJ2-7, with 8 bases identical to TRBD1. Germline-derived CDR1 and CDR2 are SGDLS and YYNGEE. The CDR3 covers 14 residues. The junction had 10 bases not matched to a gene; V was cut back by 2 bases and J by 9 bases. In nucleotides, the CDR3 is TGTGCCAGCAGCGTGGGACAGGCCTCCTTGGTGCAGTACTTC. Protein: CASSVGQASLVQYF.

The CDR3 DNA is TGTGCCAGCAGTTTCTACGGGGGGGACAGTCGCGGCTACACCTTC. It codes for CASSFYGGDSRGYTF. The V gene is TRBV27, the J gene TRBJ1-2; 7 nucleotides line up with TRBD1. The J segment lost 8 bases and the V segment lost 3 bases, leaving 12 bases of the junction unmatched. The CDR3 is 15 amino acids. Germline CDR1 MNHEY, CDR2 SMNVEV (reference sequence).

This clonotype was observed a few times. The chain uses TRBV7-3 and TRBJ2-2, with D tentatively TRBD1 or TRBD2 (5 bases each). Germline V gene data show CDR1 as SGHTA and CDR2 as FQGTGA. The CDR3 totals 14 residues. V dropped 7 bases and J dropped 6 bases, with 15 bases sitting between them. The CDR3 sequence is CASTKTRGAGELFF. The CDR3 DNA reads as TGTGCCAGCACCAAAACCCGAGGGGCCGGGGAGCTGTTTTTT.

The chain has TRBV5-1 and TRBJ1-1; 9 bases align to TRBD1. Trimming at V came to 1 base and at J to 5 bases, leaving 24 bases not matched to a gene. Looked up from germline, CDR1 is SGHRS and CDR2 is YFSETQ. The CDR3 is 21 residues long. The CDR3 loop reads CASSLMYGTGSEGAPGTEAFF. The CDR3 nucleotides are TGCGCCAGCAGCTTGATGTACGGGACAGGGTCCGAAGGAGCGCCGGGGACTGAAGCTTTCTTT.

There are a few counts of this clonotype. CDR3 protein: CASSYSRSTEGTQYF. The DNA for the CDR3 is TGTGCCAGCAGTTACTCGAGGTCGACAGAGGGGACCCAGTACTTC. V and J are TRBV6-5 and TRBJ2-5, with D perhaps given as TRBD1 or TRBD2 (5 bases each). In germline, CDR1 is MNHEY, CDR2 SVGAGI. Trimming removed 0 bases from V and 7 bases from J, with 15 bases in between. The CDR3 has 15 amino acids.

This clonotype was picked up a small number of times. J is TRBJ1-1 and V is TRBV7-8; perhaps TRBD1 as D (5 bases). Per the germline V gene, CDR1 is SGHVS and CDR2 is FQNEAQ. The germline V and J ends were trimmed by 5 bases and 4 bases, with 23 bases remaining between them. The CDR3 has 17 residues. The CDR3 loop is CASSQLDPGTPGTEAFF. Written as DNA, the CDR3 is TGTGCCAGCAGCCAACTAGACCCCGGGACCCCAGGCACTGAAGCTTTCTTT.

V gene TRBV5-1 combines with J gene TRBJ2-2; a possible D gene is TRBD2 (6 bases). Germline CDR1 is SGHRS and CDR2 is YFSETQ. The CDR3 has 16 amino acids. Trimming left V 2 bases short and J 4 bases short, with 15 bases between. CDR3 coding DNA: TGCGCCAGCAGCTTATTCGGGGGATCGGTCACCGGGGAGCTGTTTTTT. This encodes CASSLFGGSVTGELFF.

A few counts support this clonotype. This chain joins TRBV28 and TRBJ2-5, with a weak D call TRBD1 (5 bases). The last part of the DNA fits TRBJ2-7 better; the J call may be wrong. The CDR3 is made up of 17 amino acids. The V gene's germline CDR1 is MDHEN and CDR2 SYDVKM. This chain's CDR3 is CASSFPLSAGIGNEQYF. CDR3 coding DNA: TGTGCCAGCAGTTTCCCCCTCTCGGCAGGGATAGGTAACGAGCAGTACTTC.

Of note for this clonotype: Compared with germline, one end of the junction differs, possibly owing to a read error. The V call is TRBV9, the J call TRBJ2-3; 7 bases are shared with TRBD2. The CDR3 is 15 residues long. CDR1 and CDR2 from the germline V gene are SGDLS and YYNGEE. In DNA form, the CDR3 reads TGTGCCAGCGGCCGGGGACTACTGGGCACGGATACGCAGTATTTT. It yields the protein CASGRGLLGTDTQYF. The entire variable domain, with the rest obtained from reference TRBV9 and TRBJ2-3, is as follows: DSGVTQTPKHLITATGQRVTLRCSPRSGDLSVYWYQQSLDQGLQFLIQYYNGEERAKGNILERFSAQQFPDLHSELNLSSLELGDSALYFCASGRGLLGTDTQYFGPGTRLTVL.

This clonotype has more than one count but fewer than ten. V is TRBV12-3 or TRBV12-4 and J is TRBJ2-3; the D call may be TRBD1 or TRBD2 (6 bases each). V was clipped by 6 bases and J by 5 bases, with 18 bases between them. This CDR3 is built from 15 residues. The CDR3, as DNA: TGTGCCAGCAGCCCCTCTAGGGGGGCGGTAGATACGCAGTATTTT. This sequence encodes CASSPSRGAVDTQYF.

The chain carries TRBV20-1 and TRBJ2-7; D unclear. Germline V lookup: CDR1 DFQATT, CDR2 SNEGSKA (reference sequence). V was clipped by 6 bases and J by 4 bases, with 13 bases between them. CDR3 size: 12 residues. CDR3 in DNA: TGCAGTGCAGTAGGCCGGTCATACGAGCAGTACGTC. Residues: CSAVGRSYEQYV.

There are many counts of this clonotype. The chain has TRBV5-1 and TRBJ1-5; D perhaps matches TRBD1 (5 bases). V gave up 0 bases and J gave up 6 bases, with 13 bases separating them. The germline V gene has CDR1 SGHRS and CDR2 YFSETQ. The CDR3 loop spans 15 amino acids. The DNA for the CDR3 is TGCGCCAGCAGCTTGGTGGGGGGAGGAAGTCAGCCCCAGCATTTT. It yields the protein CASSLVGGGSQPQHF.

This clonotype occurred a few times. The chain carries TRBV27 and TRBJ2-7; a possible D gene is TRBD2 (5 bases). The CDR3 covers 12 residues. The germline CDR1 and CDR2 sequences are MNHEY and SMNVEV (reference sequence). Trimming stripped 6 bases from V and 6 bases from J, with 12 bases between. The CDR3 protein is CASRPRRGEQYF. The CDR3 nucleotides read TGTGCCAGCAGACCTAGACGGGGCGAGCAGTACTTC.

In this sample, this clonotype turned up a few times. The J gene is TRBJ2-3, the V gene TRBV10-3; TRBD1 might be the D (8 bases). The CDR3 has 15 amino acids. Germline V gene data show CDR1 as ENHRY and CDR2 as SYGVKD. V gave up 3 bases and J gave up 3 bases, with 13 bases separating them. The CDR3 DNA sequence: TGTGCCATCAGTGAACAGGGGGGGGCAACAGATACGCAGTATTTT. Translation gives CAISEQGGATDTQYF.

This clonotype was counted at least ten times. V and J are TRBV3-1 and TRBJ2-5, with 8 bases that match TRBD2. The junction had 3 bases not matched to a gene; V was cut back by 1 base and J by 2 bases. The germline gives CDR1 LGHDT, CDR2 YNNKEL (reference sequence). The CDR3 consists of 15 residues. The DNA of the CDR3 is TGTGCCAGCAGCCAAGGGTTAGCGGGGCAAGAGACCCAGTACTTC. It is translated as CASSQGLAGQETQYF.

V and J are TRBV12-3 or TRBV12-4 and TRBJ2-1; D might be TRBD2 (5 bases). Trimming removed 7 bases from V and 0 bases from J, with 16 bases in between. The CDR3 runs 16 residues. The CDR3 DNA reads as TGTGCCAGCACTGGCGGGCGGACGAGCTCCTACAATGAGCAGTTCTTC. Translated: CASTGGRTSSYNEQFF.

This clonotype was counted many times. The V and J genes are TRBV20-1 and TRBJ1-5, with 7 bases identical to TRBD1. V lost 6 bases to trimming and J lost 2 bases; unmatched junction nucleotides: 4. The CDR3 covers 13 residues. Germline CDR1 DFQATT, CDR2 SNEGSKA (reference sequence). DNA of the CDR3: TGCAGTGCCTACAGGGGTGGCAATCAGCCCCAGCATTTT. It codes for CSAYRGGNQPQHF.